This T cell receptor beta chain was sequenced for a study of T cells in Graves' hyperthyroidism and ophthalmopathy. Notes on the study in general: Blood samples included most of the expanded thyroid clonotypes exceeding 0.001.

This clonotype was detected ten times or more. Antigen: not known. TCR beta CDR3 sequences were amplified from RNA transcripts. First-round RT-PCR targeting the TCR CDR3 was performed with the HTBI primer set. MiXCR was run by TCRdb on the multiplex PCR reads, yielding one entry per CDR3 protein. This table has about 590,000 distinct CDR3 sequences, 11% to 15% appearing once. The V gene's germline CDR1 is SQVTM and CDR2 ANQGSEA. The CDR3 spans 13 residues. Deletions cut 8 bases from V and 6 bases from J, with 17 bases between. Those patients with uncontrolled infection, other autoimmune disease, pregnancy or lactation were excluded. Orbital computed tomography, thyroid ultrasound, serum thyroxine and TRAb, and clinical symptoms together informed the diagnoses.

The chain combines TRBV29-1 with TRBJ2-1; D is possibly TRBD2 (5 bases). The sequenced sample consisted of blood. This receptor was identified in a woman younger than 30 with Graves' ophthalmopathy. The CDR3 loop reads CSTRTGVGNEQFF. The CDR3 DNA sequence: TGCAGCACCCGGACTGGGGTGGGCAATGAGCAGTTCTTC.